Detailed here is one T cell receptor (beta chain). Produced via immunoSEQ multiplex PCR; TCRdb's table is partial and in-frame only. The sample records roughly 400,000 clones, approximately 90% being singletons. CDR3 length: 14 amino acids. The germline V gene has CDR1 SGDLS and CDR2 YYNGEE. Trimming pared 0 bases from V and 4 bases from J, leaving 10 bases between. This entry belongs to a study of blood T cell repertoires in COVID-19. This sequence joins TRBV9 and TRBJ1-2; no clear D gene. Sequenced: PBMCs or T cells enriched from blood (not recorded which). This TCR was recovered from a woman aged 50 to 60 who had recovered from COVID-19. The CDR3: CASSVGSGSYGYTF. As DNA, the CDR3 is TGTGCCAGCAGCGTAGGATCGGGATCCTATGGCTACACCTTC. Variable domain in full (rest from reference TRBV9 and TRBJ1-2): DSGVTQTPKHLITATGQRVTLRCSPRSGDLSVYWYQQSLDQGLQFLIQYYNGEERAKGNILERFSAQQFPDLHSELNLSSLELGDSALYFCASSVGSGSYGYTFGSGTRLTVV.